This section outlines one TCR beta chain sequence together with its context. Its target is not known. The germline CDR1 and CDR2 sequences are MNHEY and SMNVEV (reference sequence). CDR3 size: 16 residues. The V end was cut by 5 bases, the J end by 2 bases, with 17 bases between. Time point defined: late sampling 161 to 241 days after vaccination in a few convalescent patients. Treatment of the sample: approximately nine-day PBMC culture with coronavirus spike peptide pools or control peptides (ViraFEST assay). These data come from a study of vaccination and CD4 T cells after COVID-19. In the study overall: Overlapping SARS-CoV-2, HCoV-NL63, HCoV-OC43 and HCoV-229E spike peptides were used to stimulate cells. Study observations and caveats: Investigators enrolled relatively few convalescent patients and included no early post-infection timepoints.

An Oncomine TCR Beta short-read assay was used to sequence the DNA from cultured CD4+ T cells. Once CD4+ T cells had been cultured, genomic DNA was extracted from them. Each CDR3 protein is one row after TCRdb ran MiXCR on the PCR reads. In the table there are 23,000 or so distinct CDR3 sequences, 30% of which are singletons. The sequencing here drew on CD4+ T cells from blood, cultured in vitro, taken about 7 months after SARS-CoV-2 vaccination. The rearrangement links TRBV27 to TRBJ2-3, with D possibly called TRBD1 or TRBD2 (5 bases each). The receptor was derived from a human donor who had recovered from COVID-19. This chain's CDR3 is CASSPVRDRDTDTQYF. DNA of the CDR3: TGTGCCAGCAGTCCCGTCCGGGACCGAGACACAGATACGCAGTATTTT.